These 10 T cell receptor beta chains were sequenced from one sample in a study of shared clonotypes between healthy human individuals. It was CD45RO-negative cells, positively selected for CCR7, that made up naive CD8 cells, with terminally differentiated effector memory CD45RA+ cells excluded. Using immunoSEQ multiplex PCR, the repertoire was profiled, and TCRdb retains in-frame clones only, with some absent. The sample lists around 2,000,000 clones, roughly 91% occurring once. The specimen sequenced was naive CD8+ T cells from PBMCs. These receptors all stem from a man aged 18 to 30 in good health. Some clones in this sample may be carry-over from other donors' samples.

The genes are TRBV9 and TRBJ1-1, with unresolved D. The CDR3 length is 16 residues. Germline assignment: CDR1 SGDLS and CDR2 YYNGEE. Trimming left V 0 bases short and J 0 bases short, with 12 bases between. CDR3 nucleotides: TGTGCCAGCAGCGTAGGCGCTAAACACATGAACACTGAAGCTTTCTTT. Its translation is CASSVGAKHMNTEAFF.

The chain employs TRBV27 and TRBJ2-1, with 10 bases matching TRBD2. The germline V gene encodes CDR1 MNHEY and CDR2 SMNVEV (reference sequence). The CDR3 totals 16 residues. The ends lost 3 bases at V and 4 bases at J; junction bases unmatched: 6. The CDR3 DNA follows: TGTGCCAGCAGTTTTAATCTAGCGGGAGTATACAATGAGCAGTTCTTC. Protein: CASSFNLAGVYNEQFF.

V gene TRBV7-3 combines with J gene TRBJ2-5; TRBD2 matches 12 bases. Germline loops: CDR1 SGHTA, CDR2 FQGTGA. This CDR3 comprises 15 residues. The trim removed 4 bases at V and 4 bases at J, leaving 4 bases unmatched. The CDR3 DNA sequence: TGTGCCAGCAGCTCCGGACTAGCGGGGCTAGAGACCCAGTACTTC. It codes for CASSSGLAGLETQYF.

The rearrangement joins TRBV7-2 to TRBJ2-3; D is perhaps TRBD2 (8 bases). The CDR3 consists of 16 residues. V shed 6 bases and J shed 6 bases, with 22 bases lying between them. Looked up from germline, CDR1 is SGHTA and CDR2 is FQGNSA. CDR3 sequence: CASSSGRGPWVDTQYF. CDR3 nucleotides: TGTGCCAGCAGTTCCGGGAGGGGGCCTTGGGTGGATACGCAGTATTTT.

This clone has more than one count but fewer than ten. The V call is TRBV27, the J call TRBJ1-5; 11 positions agree with TRBD1. J was trimmed by 6 bases and V by 4 bases; bases with no gene match: 8. Germline V gene lookup returns CDR1 MNHEY and CDR2 SMNVEV (reference sequence). The CDR3 loop spans 16 amino acids. For the CDR3, the DNA is TGTGCCAGCAGTTGGGTGGGGACAGGGGGTAGTCAGCCCCAGCATTTT. Residues: CASSWVGTGGSQPQHF.

The chain recombines TRBV4-2 with TRBJ1-2; D uncertain. CDR3 length: 13 residues. Germline CDR1 is LGHNA and CDR2 is YNFKEQ. V shed 0 bases and J shed 7 bases, with 9 bases lying between them. The CDR3 bases are TGTGCCAGCAGCCAAGAACCACCTGGTGGCTACACCTTC. Translated, it gives CASSQEPPGGYTF.

The gene calls are TRBV6-5 and TRBJ2-3; D unclear. The CDR3 spans 16 residues. CDR1 MNHEY and CDR2 SVGAGI come from the germline V gene. V lost 1 base, J lost 6 bases, and 17 bases lay in between. CDR3 bases: TGTGCCAGCAGTTACTTCCCTCTTACCCCTAAGGATACGCAGTATTTT. Protein: CASSYFPLTPKDTQYF.

This chain links TRBV7-2 with TRBJ2-4, with D possibly TRBD1 on 7 matching bases. The CDR3 has 15 residues. The V and J ends lost 1 base and 7 bases respectively, with 14 bases between them. Looked up from germline, CDR1 is SGHTA and CDR2 is FQGNSA. For the CDR3, the DNA is TGTGCCAGCAGCTTAGGCGGCAGGGGGGTGAACATTCAGTACTTC. Protein sequence: CASSLGGRGVNIQYF.

In the case of this clone: Distinct nucleotide sequences in the sample also encode this CDR3. The chain recombines TRBV27 with TRBJ2-7, with D possibly matching TRBD2 (6 bases). V was shortened by 3 bases and J by 1 base, with 10 bases between the two germline ends. The CDR3 length is 14 residues. From germline, CDR1 is MNHEY and CDR2 SMNVEV (reference sequence). CDR3 protein: CASSLRGRSYEQYF. The CDR3 DNA follows: TGTGCCAGCAGTTTGCGGGGCCGGTCCTACGAGCAGTACTTC.

As concerns this clone: One base away lies a much larger clone, so this may be a sequencing read error. Other DNA sequences in this specimen translate into the identical CDR3. The J gene is TRBJ2-7, the V gene TRBV28, with unresolved D. V dropped 3 bases and J dropped 1 base, with 7 bases sitting between them. This CDR3 is 13 amino acids long. CDR1 and CDR2 (germline): MDHEN, SYDVKM. The CDR3 loop is CASSFGSSYEQYF. CDR3 in DNA: TGTGCCAGCAGTTTTGGCAGTTCCTACGAGCAGTACTTC.